This TCR beta chain was identified during a study of CD8 T cells in Susac syndrome. Definite or probable Susac syndrome was diagnosed using recently defined diagnostic criteria. Reverse transcription of roughly 0.5 to 1 ug RNA was carried out with random hexamers. A single record per CDR3 protein comes from TCRdb applying MiXCR to the immunoSEQ multiplex PCR reads. The sample includes 100,000 to 150,000 distinct CDR3 sequences, about 95% seen only once; the top ten take 0.2% to 0.25%. The CDR3 length is 14 residues. J gave up 4 bases and V 4 bases, and 4 bases lay outside the gene matches. CDR1 SGHNT and CDR2 YYREEE come from the germline V gene (reference sequence).

The sequence derives from a human donor with Susac syndrome. The specimen was CD8+ T cells from PBMCs. The V call is TRBV5-4, the J call TRBJ1-2; 10 nucleotides agree with TRBD1. In DNA, the CDR3 is TGTGCCAGCAGCCTCGGGACAGGGGTCTATGGCTACACCTTC. Protein product: CASSLGTGVYGYTF.